The rows below give T cell receptor beta chains drawn from one sample of a study of shared clonotypes between healthy human individuals. The repertoire was sequenced with immunoSEQ multiplex PCR; TCRdb's copy has only in-frame clones and lacks some. Found here are about 2 million clones, about 95% of them singletons; the top ten hold about 1.1%. Source material: naive CD8+ T cells sorted from blood. Receptors were obtained from a man younger than 30 in good health. Both conserved end residues are part of each CDR3. A D gene is named only where the DNA matches it firmly. Clone size is given for some rows only: seen once, a few or many times, or a class if the clone is expanded.

V gene: TRBV9
clone size: NA
J gene: TRBJ2-7
D gene: NA
CDR3 protein: CASSGGGEQYF
CDR3 DNA: TGTGCCAGCAGCGGAGGTGGCGAGCAGTACTTC

V gene: TRBV6-5
clone size: NA
J gene: TRBJ2-5
D gene: TRBD2
CDR3 protein: CASSSSSGRGQETQYF
CDR3 DNA: TGTGCCAGCAGTTCTTCTAGCGGGAGAGGACAAGAGACCCAGTACTTC

V gene: TRBV9
clone size: NA
J gene: TRBJ1-1
D gene: NA
CDR3 protein: CASSVDGGTEAFF
CDR3 DNA: TGTGCCAGCAGCGTAGACGGGGGCACTGAAGCTTTCTTT

V gene: TRBV4-1
clone size: NA
J gene: TRBJ2-5
D gene: NA
CDR3 protein: CASSQVTGQETQYF
CDR3 DNA: TGCGCCAGCAGCCAAGTTACAGGACAAGAGACCCAGTACTTC

V gene: TRBV6-6
clone size: NA
J gene: TRBJ1-2
D gene: NA
CDR3 protein: CASSYMYGYTF
CDR3 DNA: TGTGCCAGCAGTTACATGTATGGCTACACCTTC

V gene: TRBV7-9
clone size: NA
J gene: TRBJ2-7
D gene: NA
CDR3 protein: CASSLGPNYEQYF
CDR3 DNA: TGTGCCAGCAGCTTGGGGCCAAATTACGAGCAGTACTTC

V gene: TRBV10-3
clone size: NA
J gene: TRBJ1-5
D gene: NA
CDR3 protein: CAIGGTDSNQPQHF
CDR3 DNA: TGTGCCATCGGGGGGACGGATAGCAATCAGCCCCAGCATTTT

V gene: TRBV5-1
clone size: NA
J gene: TRBJ2-1
D gene: NA
CDR3 protein: CASSVIGTPAYYNEQFF
CDR3 DNA: TGCGCCAGCAGCGTCATTGGGACCCCGGCGTACTACAATGAGCAGTTCTTC

V gene: TRBV13
clone size: NA
J gene: TRBJ2-1
D gene: NA
CDR3 protein: CASSSLQNEQFF
CDR3 DNA: TGTGCCAGCAGCTCCCTCCAGAATGAGCAGTTCTTC

V gene: TRBV6-1
clone size: NA
J gene: TRBJ1-5
D gene: TRBD1
CDR3 protein: CASMRGQGYNQPQHF
CDR3 DNA: TGTGCCAGCATGAGGGGACAGGGCTACAATCAGCCCCAGCATTTT

V gene: TRBV10-1
clone size: NA
J gene: TRBJ2-1
D gene: TRBD2
CDR3 protein: CASSEGLAGISYNEQFF
CDR3 DNA: TGCGCCAGCAGTGAGGGTCTAGCGGGAATTTCCTACAATGAGCAGTTCTTC

V gene: TRBV5-1
clone size: NA
J gene: TRBJ2-1
D gene: TRBD1
CDR3 protein: CASRPDDRGRNEQFF
CDR3 DNA: TGCGCCAGCAGACCAGATGACAGGGGGCGGAATGAGCAGTTCTTC

V gene: TRBV27
clone size: NA
J gene: TRBJ1-1
D gene: NA
CDR3 protein: CASSLVGPKGTEAFF
CDR3 DNA: TGTGCCAGCAGTTTAGTGGGCCCAAAGGGCACTGAAGCTTTCTTT

V gene: TRBV7-9
clone size: NA
J gene: TRBJ1-4
D gene: TRBD1
CDR3 protein: CASSFLTGGFATNEKLFF
CDR3 DNA: TGTGCCAGCAGCTTCTTGACAGGGGGCTTTGCAACTAATGAAAAACTGTTTTTT

V gene: TRBV28
clone size: NA
J gene: TRBJ1-1
D gene: TRBD1
CDR3 protein: CASSRTGENTEAFF
CDR3 DNA: TGTGCCAGCAGTAGGACAGGGGAGAACACTGAAGCTTTCTTT

V gene: TRBV10-2
clone size: NA
J gene: TRBJ2-1
D gene: NA
CDR3 protein: CASSFPPEGIHNEQFF
CDR3 DNA: TGCGCCAGCAGTTTTCCCCCCGAAGGGATCCACAATGAGCAGTTCTTC

V gene: TRBV18
clone size: once
J gene: TRBJ2-7
D gene: TRBD2
CDR3 protein: CASSPGTSGNSYEQYF
CDR3 DNA: TGTGCCAGCTCACCCGGGACTAGCGGGAACTCCTACGAGCAGTACTTC

V gene: TRBV4-2
clone size: few
J gene: TRBJ1-2
D gene: NA
CDR3 protein: CASSRPGGLDGYTF
CDR3 DNA: TGTGCCAGCAGTCGCCCGGGGGGTCTCGATGGCTACACCTTC

V gene: TRBV19
clone size: NA
J gene: TRBJ1-5
D gene: NA
CDR3 protein: CASSIDKRRQPQHF
CDR3 DNA: TGTGCCAGTAGTATAGATAAGAGGAGACAGCCCCAGCATTTT

V gene: TRBV7-9
clone size: NA
J gene: TRBJ1-4
D gene: TRBD1
CDR3 protein: CASSLALDRGQKLFF
CDR3 DNA: TGTGCCAGCAGCTTAGCGCTGGACAGGGGGCAAAAACTGTTTTTT

V gene: TRBV4-3
clone size: NA
J gene: TRBJ1-1
D gene: NA
CDR3 protein: CASSLSTVNTEAFF
CDR3 DNA: TGCGCCAGCAGCCTTTCGACGGTGAACACTGAAGCTTTCTTT

V gene: TRBV11-2
clone size: NA
J gene: TRBJ2-5
D gene: TRBD2
CDR3 protein: CASSLGTSGGRETQYF
CDR3 DNA: TGTGCCAGCAGCTTAGGAACTAGCGGGGGGCGAGAGACCCAGTACTTC

V gene: TRBV12-5
clone size: NA
J gene: TRBJ2-1
D gene: NA
CDR3 protein: CASAQNNEQFF
CDR3 DNA: TGTGCTAGTGCTCAGAACAATGAGCAGTTCTTC

V gene: TRBV9
clone size: NA
J gene: TRBJ2-1
D gene: NA
CDR3 protein: CASSMFRDGNEQFF
CDR3 DNA: TGTGCCAGCAGCATGTTTAGGGACGGCAATGAGCAGTTCTTC

V gene: TRBV12-5
clone size: NA
J gene: TRBJ2-2
D gene: TRBD1
CDR3 protein: CASGFTGGFDTGELFF
CDR3 DNA: TGTGCTAGTGGTTTTACAGGGGGTTTCGACACCGGGGAGCTGTTTTTT

V gene: TRBV30
clone size: NA
J gene: TRBJ1-3
D gene: NA
CDR3 protein: CGETEDNGNTIYF
CDR3 DNA: TGTGGTGAGACGGAAGACAATGGAAACACCATATATTTT

V gene: TRBV5-1
clone size: NA
J gene: TRBJ2-5
D gene: TRBD1
CDR3 protein: CASRPGQTQETQYF
CDR3 DNA: TGCGCCAGCAGACCGGGACAGACACAAGAGACCCAGTACTTC

V gene: TRBV7-9
clone size: NA
J gene: TRBJ1-1
D gene: NA
CDR3 protein: CASWDGTNTEAFF
CDR3 DNA: TGTGCCAGCTGGGACGGAACGAACACTGAAGCTTTCTTT